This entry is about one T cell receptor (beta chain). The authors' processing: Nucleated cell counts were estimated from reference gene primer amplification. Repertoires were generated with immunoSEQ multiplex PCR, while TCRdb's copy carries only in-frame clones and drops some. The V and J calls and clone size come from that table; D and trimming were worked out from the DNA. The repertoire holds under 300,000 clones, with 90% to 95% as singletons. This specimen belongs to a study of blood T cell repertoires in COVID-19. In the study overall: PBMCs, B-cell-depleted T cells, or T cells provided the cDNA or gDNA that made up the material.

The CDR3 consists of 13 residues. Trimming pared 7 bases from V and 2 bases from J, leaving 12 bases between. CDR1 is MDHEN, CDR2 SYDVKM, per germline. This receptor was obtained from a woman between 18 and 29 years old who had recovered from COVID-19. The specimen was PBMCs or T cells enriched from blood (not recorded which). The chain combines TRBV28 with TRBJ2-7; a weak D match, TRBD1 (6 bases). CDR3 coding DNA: TGTGCCAGCACCCAGGGGCCCCCCTACGAGCAGTACTTC. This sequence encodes CASTQGPPYEQYF.